These T cell receptor beta chains were read from a single sample in a study of cytomegalovirus exposure and HLA in healthy donors. The protocol was immunoSEQ multiplex PCR, while the TCRdb copy is restricted to in-frame clones and leaves out a portion. The sample yields approximately 80,000 clones, more than 65% seen once. Sequences were obtained from PBMCs. The receptors derive from a woman in her thirties or forties in good health and CMV-seropositive. Each CDR3 is given with its conserved first and last residue. D genes are given only for firm matches. Only some rows state a clone size, as once, few, many or a class for expanded clones.

>TRBV29-1|-|TRBJ1-1|-
CSGQDNTEAFF
TGCAGCGGACAGGATAACACTGAAGCTTTCTTT
>TRBV5-1|-|TRBJ2-5|-
CASSLGGQETQYF
TGCGCCAGCAGCTTAGGGGGCCAAGAGACCCAGTACTTC
>TRBV6-1|-|TRBJ1-2|few
CASSESPVIGYTF
TGTGCCAGCAGTGAAAGCCCGGTGATTGGCTACACCTTC
>TRBV27|TRBD2|TRBJ2-7|few
CASSLGAGGSYEQYF
TGTGCCAGCAGTTTAGGTGCGGGAGGCTCCTACGAGCAGTACTTC
>TRBV28|TRBD2|TRBJ2-3|-
CASSLGGGGTDTQYF
TGTGCCAGCAGTTTAGGCGGGGGAGGCACAGATACGCAGTATTTT
>TRBV27|-|TRBJ1-4|-
CASSLFGRNEKLFF
TGTGCCAGCAGTTTGTTTGGCAGGAATGAAAAACTGTTTTTT
>TRBV2|-|TRBJ2-5|-
CASSEETQYF
TGTGCCAGCAGCGAAGAGACCCAGTACTTC
>TRBV5-1|TRBD1|TRBJ1-2|-
CASSGKGTGSGYTF
TGCGCCAGCAGCGGGAAAGGGACAGGGTCCGGCTACACCTTC
>TRBV7-9|-|TRBJ2-1|-
CASSSINEQFF
TGTGCCAGCAGCTCCATTAATGAGCAGTTCTTC
>TRBV11-2|-|TRBJ1-1|few
CASSFSPMNTEAFF
TGTGCCAGCAGCTTTTCCCCCATGAACACTGAAGCTTTCTTT
>TRBV25-1|-|TRBJ1-2|-
CASSDDRGWGYTF
TGTGCCAGCAGTGATGACCGGGGATGGGGCTACACCTTC
>TRBV4-2|TRBD2|TRBJ2-7|-
CASSPQERDYEQYF
TGTGCCAGCAGCCCACAGGAGCGGGACTACGAGCAGTACTTC
>TRBV9|-|TRBJ2-2|once
CASSVGGGTGELFF
TGTGCCAGCAGCGTAGGAGGGGGCACCGGGGAGCTGTTTTTT
>TRBV7-2|-|TRBJ2-7|-
CASSATRRYEQYF
TGTGCCAGCAGCGCAACACGGCGGTACGAGCAGTACTTC
>TRBV13|-|TRBJ1-1|-
CASSFRRAVNTEAFF
TGTGCCAGCAGCTTTAGGAGGGCGGTCAACACTGAAGCTTTCTTT
>TRBV5-1|TRBD1|TRBJ2-7|-
CASSSGQGVHEQYF
TGCGCCAGCAGCTCGGGACAGGGCGTACATGAGCAGTACTTC
>TRBV7-2|-|TRBJ1-2|once
CASSFGHPRKANYGYTF
TGTGCCAGCAGCTTTGGCCACCCCCGTAAAGCTAACTATGGCTACACCTTC
>TRBV28|-|TRBJ1-5|-
CASSGGDQPQHF
TGTGCCAGCAGCGGAGGTGATCAGCCCCAGCATTTT
>TRBV5-1|-|TRBJ2-1|-
CASSQAGTAYNEQFF
TGCGCCAGCAGCCAAGCGGGTACCGCCTACAATGAGCAGTTCTTC
>TRBV5-6|-|TRBJ2-5|-
CASSLVGSGSPETQYF
TGTGCCAGCAGCTTGGTCGGGAGTGGAAGTCCAGAGACCCAGTACTTC
>TRBV4-2|-|TRBJ2-6|-
CASSQELLASSGANVLTF
TGTGCCAGCAGCCAAGAGTTACTAGCATCCTCTGGGGCCAACGTCCTGACTTTC
>TRBV30|TRBD2|TRBJ2-1|-
CAWSKGLAGLNEQFF
TGTGCCTGGAGTAAGGGACTAGCGGGCTTGAATGAGCAGTTCTTC
>TRBV6-5|-|TRBJ1-2|-
CASRAPGEGYGYTF
TGTGCCAGCAGGGCGCCAGGGGAAGGCTATGGCTACACCTTC
>TRBV19|-|TRBJ2-7|-
CASSPDSFGEQYF
TGTGCCAGTAGTCCCGATTCCTTCGGCGAGCAGTACTTC
>TRBV5-1|TRBD1|TRBJ1-1|-
CASSLGQGVSEAFF
TGCGCCAGCAGCTTAGGACAGGGAGTATCTGAAGCTTTCTTT
>TRBV6-6|TRBD2|TRBJ2-7|-
CASSYSTSGKHEQYF
TGTGCCAGCAGTTACTCGACTAGCGGTAAGCACGAGCAGTACTTC
>TRBV10-1|TRBD1|TRBJ2-7|-
CASSEGQGAGYEQYF
TGCGCCAGCAGTGAAGGACAGGGGGCAGGTTACGAGCAGTACTTC
>TRBV7-8|-|TRBJ2-1|few
CASSQPVTEPNNEQFF
TGTGCCAGCAGCCAACCAGTGACAGAGCCAAACAATGAGCAGTTCTTC
>TRBV6-6|-|TRBJ2-5|few
CASSLPSETQYF
TGTGCCAGCAGCCTCCCCTCAGAGACCCAGTACTTC
>TRBV25-1|-|TRBJ1-6|-
CASSFRLDSPLHF
TGTGCCAGCAGTTTCAGGCTTGATTCACCCCTCCACTTT
>TRBV2|TRBD2|TRBJ2-2|few
CASMTRLAGVEGELFF
TGTGCCAGCATGACGCGGCTAGCGGGAGTTGAGGGGGAGCTGTTTTTT
>TRBV6-5|-|TRBJ2-1|-
CASSFRQGEQFF
TGTGCCAGCAGTTTCCGGCAGGGTGAGCAGTTCTTC
>TRBV5-1|-|TRBJ2-1|-
CASSLAGSNEQFF
TGCGCCAGCAGCTTGGCCGGGAGCAATGAGCAGTTCTTC
>TRBV5-4|-|TRBJ1-6|-
CASSLKQNNSPLHF
TGTGCCAGCAGCTTAAAACAGAATAATTCACCCCTCCACTTT
>TRBV30|TRBD1|TRBJ1-2|-
CARSTGTVGHGYTF
TGTGCCCGATCTACCGGGACAGTGGGCCATGGCTACACCTTC
>TRBV30|TRBD2|TRBJ2-3|-
CAWSVSLASGGNTDTQYF
TGTGCCTGGAGTGTAAGCTTGGCTAGCGGGGGCAACACAGATACGCAGTATTTT
>TRBV10-2|TRBD1|TRBJ2-5|once
CASSESTGGRETQYF
TGCGCCAGCAGTGAGTCGACAGGGGGACGAGAGACCCAGTACTTC
>TRBV18|-|TRBJ2-7|once
CASSPNGQGNEQYF
TGTGCCAGCTCACCTAACGGCCAGGGAAACGAGCAGTACTTC
>TRBV2|-|TRBJ1-1|-
CASSEGAPLNTEAFF
TGTGCCAGCAGTGAAGGGGCACCCCTGAACACTGAAGCTTTCTTT
>TRBV4-3|TRBD2|TRBJ2-7|-
CASSQVSGGEREQYF
TGCGCCAGCAGCCAAGTTTCCGGGGGGGAGCGTGAGCAGTACTTC
>TRBV6-1|-|TRBJ2-7|few
CASSEVVGVPYEQYF
TGTGCCAGCAGTGAAGTTGTAGGGGTCCCCTACGAGCAGTACTTC
>TRBV10-1|-|TRBJ1-1|-
CASREFGGRIIVVNTEAFF
TGCGCCAGCAGGGAGTTCGGAGGTAGAATAATCGTAGTGAACACTGAAGCTTTCTTT
>TRBV7-9|TRBD1|TRBJ1-2|-
CSSSLEGTGGLNGYTF
TGTTCCAGCAGCTTAGAGGGGACAGGGGGCTTAAATGGCTACACCTTC
>TRBV11-2|-|TRBJ2-2|-
CASSWAQNTGELFF
TGTGCCAGCAGCTGGGCACAGAACACCGGGGAGCTGTTTTTT
>TRBV19|-|TRBJ1-1|-
CASTIGGEHTEAFF
TGTGCCAGTACTATTGGGGGGGAACACACTGAAGCTTTCTTT
>TRBV9|-|TRBJ1-1|-
CASSGAGTMNTEAFF
TGTGCCAGCAGCGGGGCGGGAACAATGAACACTGAAGCTTTCTTT
>TRBV28|-|TRBJ2-7|-
CASSGGVYYEQYF
TGTGCCAGCAGTGGCGGAGTTTACTACGAGCAGTACTTC
>TRBV5-1|-|TRBJ2-5|-
CASSLAGQGETQYF
TGCGCCAGCAGCTTGGCAGGGCAGGGGGAGACCCAGTACTTC
>TRBV4-1|TRBD2|TRBJ2-3|-
CASSHTGLASDTDTQYF
TGCGCCAGCAGCCACACCGGACTAGCAAGTGACACAGATACGCAGTATTTT